These T cell receptor beta chains were read from a single sample in a study of tumor and adjacent non-tumor tissue in lung cancer. TCRdb re-called the multiplex PCR reads through MiXCR, storing one row per CDR3 protein. Found here are 100,000 to 150,000 distinct CDR3 sequences, 60% to 70% of them singletons; the top ten hold roughly 13%. Sequencing was done on a sample of lung tumor tissue. The receptors stem from a man aged 30 to 39 with non-small cell lung cancer. Both conserved end residues are part of each CDR3. Each record gives: D gene, clone size, V gene, J gene, CDR3 protein, CDR3 DNA. The D gene is left open where the match is weak. Clone size is stated in some rows and not others, as once, few, many or a class when expanded.

D gene: .
clone size: .
V gene: TRBV6-1
J gene: TRBJ2-3
CDR3 protein: CASDVWVSTNTQYF
CDR3 DNA: TGTGCCAGCGATGTTTGGGTTTCCACAAATACGCAGTATTTT

D gene: .
clone size: .
V gene: TRBV7-8
J gene: TRBJ2-2
CDR3 protein: CASRLMVYTGELFF
CDR3 DNA: TGTGCCAGCAGACTCATGGTGTACACCGGGGAGCTGTTTTTT

D gene: .
clone size: many
V gene: TRBV6-1
J gene: TRBJ2-2
CDR3 protein: CASRGVRGTGELFF
CDR3 DNA: TGTGCCAGCAGGGGGGTTCGGGGTACCGGGGAGCTGTTTTTT

D gene: .
clone size: many
V gene: TRBV12-3/TRBV12-4
J gene: TRBJ2-3
CDR3 protein: CASSTTTSTDTQYF
CDR3 DNA: TGTGCCAGCAGTACGACGACTTCTACAGATACGCAGTATTTT

D gene: .
clone size: .
V gene: TRBV6-2/TRBV6-3
J gene: TRBJ2-5
CDR3 protein: CASRLGGDGRLTQYF
CDR3 DNA: TGTGCCAGCAGACTAGGGGGGGATGGCCGCCTGACCCAGTACTTC

D gene: TRBD2
clone size: .
V gene: TRBV6-1
J gene: TRBJ2-7
CDR3 protein: CASSLIAGAGEQYF
CDR3 DNA: TGTGCCAGCAGTTTAATAGCGGGGGCGGGTGAGCAGTACTTC

D gene: TRBD2
clone size: .
V gene: TRBV29-1
J gene: TRBJ2-7
CDR3 protein: CSVTTSGSLYGKYF
CDR3 DNA: TGCAGTGTCACGACTAGCGGGAGCCTCTACGGGAAGTACTTC

D gene: TRBD1
clone size: .
V gene: TRBV20-1
J gene: TRBJ1-6
CDR3 protein: CSTPETGGNSPLHF
CDR3 DNA: TGCAGTACACCGGAGACAGGGGGGAATTCACCCCTCCACTTT

D gene: TRBD2
clone size: many
V gene: TRBV4-1
J gene: TRBJ2-7
CDR3 protein: CASSQDLAGGPVDEQYF
CDR3 DNA: TGCGCCAGCAGCCAAGACTTAGCGGGAGGGCCTGTTGACGAGCAGTACTTC

D gene: .
clone size: once
V gene: TRBV11-3
J gene: TRBJ2-7
CDR3 protein: CASSLNLYEYYF
CDR3 DNA: TGTGCCAGCAGCTTAAATTTGTACGAGTACTATTTC

D gene: .
clone size: .
V gene: TRBV28
J gene: TRBJ2-1
CDR3 protein: CANSSPIAETSSYSEQFF
CDR3 DNA: TGTGCCAACAGTTCCCCCATAGCGGAGACGAGCTCCTACAGTGAGCAGTTCTTC

D gene: TRBD2
clone size: many
V gene: TRBV11-1
J gene: TRBJ2-7
CDR3 protein: CASSLGIYGSGMSTYEQYF
CDR3 DNA: TGTGCCAGCAGCTTAGGGATTTATGGTAGCGGGATGTCAACCTACGAGCAGTACTTC

D gene: .
clone size: .
V gene: TRBV13
J gene: TRBJ2-1
CDR3 protein: CASSLNRESEAFYNEQFF
CDR3 DNA: TGTGCCAGCAGTCTCAATAGGGAGTCGGAGGCCTTTTACAATGAGCAGTTCTTC

D gene: .
clone size: .
V gene: TRBV29-1
J gene: TRBJ1-1
CDR3 protein: CGVGPRKLGRGGFWTEAFF
CDR3 DNA: TGCGGCGTTGGCCCGCGTAAGCTCGGACGGGGTGGTTTTTGGACTGAAGCTTTCTTT

D gene: .
clone size: .
V gene: TRBV20-1
J gene: TRBJ2-1
CDR3 protein: CSARVDYSEQSF
CDR3 DNA: TGCAGTGCTAGAGTCGACTACAGTGAGCAGTCCTTC

D gene: .
clone size: many
V gene: TRBV6-2/TRBV6-3
J gene: TRBJ2-5
CDR3 protein: CASRPYGETQYF
CDR3 DNA: TGTGCCAGCAGACCCTATGGAGAGACCCAGTACTTC

D gene: .
clone size: .
V gene: TRBV6-5
J gene: TRBJ2-1
CDR3 protein: CASSSPRGEQLF
CDR3 DNA: TGTGCCAGCAGTTCTCCGCGGGGAGAGCAGCTCTTC

D gene: TRBD2
clone size: .
V gene: TRBV29-1
J gene: TRBJ2-5
CDR3 protein: CSAESRLAGGAQYF
CDR3 DNA: TGCAGCGCTGAAAGCCGACTAGCGGGAGGAGCCCAGTATTTC

D gene: .
clone size: .
V gene: TRBV11-1
J gene: TRBJ2-1
CDR3 protein: CANSLNTVSRREDNEQFF
CDR3 DNA: TGTGCCAACAGTTTAAATACGGTTTCTAGAAGAGAAGACAATGAGCAGTTCTTC

D gene: TRBD2
clone size: .
V gene: TRBV5-6
J gene: TRBJ2-5
CDR3 protein: CASSDTTEWEGETQYF
CDR3 DNA: TGTGCCAGCAGCGATACCACAGAGTGGGAGGGAGAGACCCAGTACTTC

D gene: TRBD2
clone size: .
V gene: TRBV20-1
J gene: TRBJ2-1
CDR3 protein: CSVSGTHYNEQFF
CDR3 DNA: TGCAGTGTTAGCGGGACCCATTACAATGAGCAGTTCTTC

D gene: .
clone size: .
V gene: TRBV5-1
J gene: TRBJ1-2
CDR3 protein: CASSHAPVGEGGYTF
CDR3 DNA: TGCGCCAGCAGCCACGCCCCAGTAGGGGAGGGGGGCTACACCTTC

D gene: TRBD1
clone size: .
V gene: TRBV20-1
J gene: TRBJ2-2
CDR3 protein: CSAQGDTGELLF
CDR3 DNA: TGCAGCGCACAGGGGGACACCGGGGAGCTCCTTTTT

D gene: .
clone size: .
V gene: TRBV4-1
J gene: TRBJ1-4
CDR3 protein: CASSQVSSGPYDKPFF
CDR3 DNA: TGCGCCAGCAGCCAAGTTAGTTCTGGCCCGTATGATAAACCGTTTTTT

D gene: .
clone size: many
V gene: TRBV5-6
J gene: TRBJ2-3
CDR3 protein: CASSRPADTQYF
CDR3 DNA: TGTGCCAGCAGCCGGCCAGCAGATACGCAGTATTTT

D gene: TRBD1
clone size: .
V gene: TRBV20-1
J gene: TRBJ2-7
CDR3 protein: CSASRGLHEQYF
CDR3 DNA: TGCAGTGCTAGTAGGGGGCTCCACGAACAGTACTTC

D gene: .
clone size: .
V gene: TRBV4-2
J gene: TRBJ1-5
CDR3 protein: CASSQYNGGAWSNQPQHF
CDR3 DNA: TGTGCCAGCAGCCAATATAACGGGGGCGCATGGAGCAATCAGCCCCAGCATTTT

D gene: .
clone size: .
V gene: TRBV11-3
J gene: TRBJ2-7
CDR3 protein: CTSSLDLYEQHF
CDR3 DNA: TGTACCAGCAGCTTAGATTTGTACGAGCAGCACTTC

D gene: .
clone size: .
V gene: TRBV12-3/TRBV12-4
J gene: TRBJ1-2
CDR3 protein: CVRNVGTGYTF
CDR3 DNA: TGTGTCAGAAACGTAGGGACTGGCTACACCTTC

D gene: TRBD2
clone size: .
V gene: TRBV10-2
J gene: TRBJ2-2
CDR3 protein: CASILAGANTGELFF
CDR3 DNA: TGCGCCAGCATCCTAGCGGGGGCGAACACCGGGGAGCTGTTTTTT

D gene: .
clone size: .
V gene: TRBV6-6
J gene: TRBJ1-5
CDR3 protein: CASSAEIGTYYSNQPQHF
CDR3 DNA: TGTGCCAGCAGCGCCGAGATAGGGACTTATTATAGCAATCAGCCCCAGCATTTT

D gene: .
clone size: .
V gene: TRBV20-1
J gene: TRBJ1-2
CDR3 protein: CTTSLPGRHGHTF
CDR3 DNA: TGCACTACTAGTCTCCCAGGGCGCCATGGCCACACCTTC

D gene: .
clone size: few
V gene: TRBV11-2
J gene: TRBJ2-1
CDR3 protein: CASSLPTGLYNEQFF
CDR3 DNA: TGTGCCAGCAGCCTCCCTACGGGGCTATACAATGAGCAGTTCTTC

D gene: .
clone size: .
V gene: TRBV11-3
J gene: TRBJ1-6
CDR3 protein: CASSLGPTGSPLRF
CDR3 DNA: TGTGCCAGCAGCTTAGGCCCAACGGGGTCACCCCTCCGCTTT